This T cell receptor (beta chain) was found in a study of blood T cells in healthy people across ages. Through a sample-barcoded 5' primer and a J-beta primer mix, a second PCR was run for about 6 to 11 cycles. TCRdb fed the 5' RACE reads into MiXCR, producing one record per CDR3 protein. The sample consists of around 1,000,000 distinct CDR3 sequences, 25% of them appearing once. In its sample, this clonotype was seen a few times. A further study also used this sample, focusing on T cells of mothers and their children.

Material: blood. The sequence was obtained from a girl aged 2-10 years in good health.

CDR3 sequence: CASSLASLAPLYEQYF. DNA of the CDR3: TGTGCCAGCAGCTTGGCCTCGTTAGCACCCCTCTACGAGCAGTACTTC. The chain combines TRBV5-6 with TRBJ2-7; D is unclear. The length of the CDR3 is 16 residues. Trimming pared 0 bases from V and 3 bases from J, leaving 16 bases between. The germline V gene has CDR1 SGHDT and CDR2 YYEEEE.